This T cell receptor (beta chain) was found in a study of cytomegalovirus exposure and HLA in healthy donors. Study in general: Out of about 190 million T cells, an earlier analysis found about 120 million unique TCR beta sequences in total.

This clone was found once. What it binds is unknown. At one end the junction does not follow the germline gene, possibly because of a read error. Study-wide findings and caveats: Researchers reportedly found TCR beta sequences accurately predicted most subjects' HLA-A and HLA-B alleles.

The PCR made use of 60 Vbeta and 13 Jbeta primers. Clones were sequenced by immunoSEQ multiplex PCR, and TCRdb holds only the in-frame ones, with some missing. The sample has around 170,000 clones, 84% seen once. The TCR sequence derives from a woman between 45 and 65 years old in good health and CMV-seropositive. The sample was PBMCs.

The CDR3 here is CSSTPGGGHEQYF. DNA for the CDR3: TGTTCCAGCACCCCGGGGGGAGGTCACGAGCAGTACTTC. The chain uses TRBV7-9 and TRBJ2-7, with TRBD2 matching 7 bases. Germline V lookup: CDR1 SEHNR, CDR2 FQNEAQ (reference sequence). This CDR3 has 13 residues.